Reported below is one T cell receptor (beta chain). V shed 4 bases and J shed 4 bases, with 7 bases lying between them. The CDR3 is 12 amino acids. Per the germline V gene, CDR1 is SQVTM and CDR2 is ANQGSEA. Stated time point: healthy volunteer bleed at 6 weeks. It was from unfractionated whole blood that total RNA was extracted. These data originate in a study of human T cells and chemical hapten exposure. TCRdb itself ran the RACE reads through MiXCR, one entry per CDR3 protein. The data contain 70,000 to 85,000 distinct CDR3 sequences, approximately 8.6% of them seen just once; the ten biggest clones take up around 1.4%.

This chain links TRBV29-1 with TRBJ2-2; unclear D gene. The source material was whole blood. The clonotype originates from a male donor in good health. Some clones in this sample may be carry-over from other donors' samples. CDR3 in amino acids: CSVVAGTGELFF. The CDR3 nucleotides are TGCAGCGTTGTCGCAGGCACCGGGGAGCTGTTTTTT.